This T cell receptor (beta chain) was recovered during a study of blood T cell repertoires in COVID-19. Study-wide background: Specimens from acute and convalescent COVID-19 originated in the United States, Italy and Spain. In each case, the material was cDNA or gDNA derived from T cells, B-cell-depleted T cells, or PBMCs.

Germline V lookup: CDR1 MNHEY, CDR2 SVGAGI. Trimming at V came to 2 bases and at J to 7 bases, leaving 7 bases not matched to a gene. The CDR3 has 14 amino acids. Original handling: Estimation of nucleated cell counts was performed using reference gene primer amplification. The repertoire was sequenced with immunoSEQ multiplex PCR; TCRdb's copy has only in-frame clones and lacks some. Clone size and the V and J calls come from that table; the DNA yielded D and trimming. The sample carries fewer than 300,000 clones, about nine tenths recorded once. Cohorts were determined from participant-reported clinical history.

The sequencing sample was made of PBMCs or T cells enriched from blood (not recorded which). This receptor was taken from a woman aged 25-40 years who had recovered from COVID-19. V and J are TRBV6-5 and TRBJ1-2; 7 bases line up with TRBD1. The CDR3 region is CASSYGPGGGGYTF. In nucleotides, the CDR3 is TGTGCCAGCAGTTACGGGCCAGGGGGTGGTGGCTACACCTTC.